A single sample gave rise to the 4 T cell receptor beta chains below, sequenced in a study of blood T cell repertoires in COVID-19. Produced via immunoSEQ multiplex PCR; TCRdb's table is partial and in-frame only. The sample records around 260,000 clones, about 90% being singletons. Input material: peripheral blood. Every receptor here comes from a woman in her forties or fifties with acute or convalescent COVID-19.

This chain's CDR3 is CASSPPRGEPSYNEQFF. In DNA, the CDR3 is TGTGCCAGCTCACCCCCCAGGGGTGAGCCCTCCTACAATGAGCAGTTCTTC. The chain carries TRBV18 and TRBJ2-1; D perhaps matches TRBD1 (6 bases). Trimming stripped 3 bases from V and 0 bases from J, with 15 bases between. This CDR3 comprises 17 residues. Germline CDR1 is KGHSH and CDR2 is LQKENI.

The chain uses TRBV19 and TRBJ2-5; D remains unclear. The germline V gene has CDR1 LNHDA and CDR2 SQIVND (reference sequence). There are 14 residues in the CDR3. The V and J ends lost 0 bases and 4 bases respectively, with 9 bases between them. The CDR3 loop reads CASSIDQEGETQYF. The CDR3 DNA sequence: TGTGCCAGTAGTATAGATCAGGAAGGAGAGACCCAGTACTTC.

This clone has more than one count but fewer than ten. This chain joins TRBV24-1 and TRBJ1-1; D gene ambiguous. V was clipped by 5 bases and J by 2 bases, with 8 bases between them. The CDR3 totals 13 residues. CDR1 KGHDR and CDR2 SFDVKD come from the germline V gene. CDR3: CATSAWPNTEAFF. The CDR3 region has the DNA TGTGCCACCAGTGCCTGGCCAAACACTGAAGCTTTCTTT.

This rearrangement joins TRBV10-3 to TRBJ1-5; 10 bases fit TRBD1. Germline CDR1 is ENHRY and CDR2 is SYGVKD. The V segment lost 10 bases and the J segment 5 bases; nucleotides outside the gene matches: 11. This CDR3 spans 15 amino acids. CDR3 sequence (DNA): TGTGCCACAAGGTACGGGACAGGGGCAGATCAGCCCCAGCATTTT. Its translation: CATRYGTGADQPQHF.